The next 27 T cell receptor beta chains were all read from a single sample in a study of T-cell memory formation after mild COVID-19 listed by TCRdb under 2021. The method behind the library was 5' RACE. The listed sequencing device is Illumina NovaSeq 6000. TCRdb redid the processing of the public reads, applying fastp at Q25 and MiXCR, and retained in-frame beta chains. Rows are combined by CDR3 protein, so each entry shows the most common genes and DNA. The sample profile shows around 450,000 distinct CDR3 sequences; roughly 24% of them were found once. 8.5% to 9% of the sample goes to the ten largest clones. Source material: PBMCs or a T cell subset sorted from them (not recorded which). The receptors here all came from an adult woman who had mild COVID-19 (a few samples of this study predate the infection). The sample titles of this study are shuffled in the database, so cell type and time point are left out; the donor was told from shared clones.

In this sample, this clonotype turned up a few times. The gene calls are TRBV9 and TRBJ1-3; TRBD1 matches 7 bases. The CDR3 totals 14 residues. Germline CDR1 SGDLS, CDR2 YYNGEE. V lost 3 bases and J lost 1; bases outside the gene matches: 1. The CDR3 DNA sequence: TGTGCCAGCAGCGGCAGGGGGTCTGGAAACACCATATATTTT. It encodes CASSGRGSGNTIYF.

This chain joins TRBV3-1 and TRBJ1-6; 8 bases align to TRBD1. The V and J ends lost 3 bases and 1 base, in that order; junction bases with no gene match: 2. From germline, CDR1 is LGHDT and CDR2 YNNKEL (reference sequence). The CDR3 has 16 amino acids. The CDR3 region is CASSQRTGSYNSPLHF. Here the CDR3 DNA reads TGTGCCAGCAGCCAGAGGACAGGGTCCTATAATTCACCCCTCCACTTT.

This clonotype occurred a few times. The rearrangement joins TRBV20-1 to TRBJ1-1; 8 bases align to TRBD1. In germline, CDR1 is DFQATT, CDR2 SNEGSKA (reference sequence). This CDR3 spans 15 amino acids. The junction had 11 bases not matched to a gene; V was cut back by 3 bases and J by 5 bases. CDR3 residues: CSARAPGGARTEAFF. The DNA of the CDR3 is TGCAGTGCTAGGGCCCCAGGGGGCGCACGAACTGAAGCTTTCTTT.

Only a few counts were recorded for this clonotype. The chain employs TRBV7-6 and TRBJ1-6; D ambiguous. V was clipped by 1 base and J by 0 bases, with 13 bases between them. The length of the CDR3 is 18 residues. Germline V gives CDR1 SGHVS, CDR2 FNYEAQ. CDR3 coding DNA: TGTGCCAGCAGCTTAGGCCGGGAGCGAGGCTCCTATAATTCACCCCTCCACTTT. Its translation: CASSLGRERGSYNSPLHF.

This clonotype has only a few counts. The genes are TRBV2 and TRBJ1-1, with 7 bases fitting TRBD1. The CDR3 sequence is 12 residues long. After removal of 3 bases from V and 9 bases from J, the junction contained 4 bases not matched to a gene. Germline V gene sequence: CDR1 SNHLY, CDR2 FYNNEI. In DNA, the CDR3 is TGTGCCAGCAGTGAGAGGGACAGAAAAGCTTTCTTT. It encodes CASSERDRKAFF.

The CDR3 protein is CATAPGAGETQYF. As DNA, the CDR3 is TGCGCCACCGCCCCGGGGGCGGGAGAGACCCAGTACTTC. This chain joins TRBV5-1 and TRBJ2-5, with D perhaps assigned TRBD1 or TRBD2 (6 bases each). Trimming removed 9 bases at V and 4 bases at J, with 16 bases between. The CDR3 has 13 residues. Germline V gene lookup returns CDR1 SGHRS and CDR2 YFSETQ.

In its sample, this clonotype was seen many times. The chain's CDR3 is CATRSGNTGELFF. CDR3 nucleotide sequence: TGTGCCACCCGATCAGGGAACACCGGGGAGCTGTTTTTT. This chain links TRBV7-3 with TRBJ2-2; no firm D call. This CDR3 region has 13 residues. Germline V CDR1 and CDR2: SGHTA, FQGTGA. Trimming cost V 10 bases and J 1 base, with 10 bases left between them. Drawing the rest from reference TRBV7-3 and TRBJ2-2, the complete variable domain is GAGVSQTPSNKVTEKGKYVELRCDPISGHTALYWYRQSLGQGPEFLIYFQGTGAADDSGLPNDRFFAVRPEGSVSTLKIQRTERGDSAVYLCATRSGNTGELFFGEGSRLTVL.

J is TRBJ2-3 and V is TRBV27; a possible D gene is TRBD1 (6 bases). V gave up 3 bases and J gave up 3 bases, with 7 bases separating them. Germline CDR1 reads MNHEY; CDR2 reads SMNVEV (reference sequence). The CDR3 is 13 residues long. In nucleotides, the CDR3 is TGTGCCAGCAGTTTTGACAGGACAGATACGCAGTATTTT. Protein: CASSFDRTDTQYF.

CDR3 nucleotides: TGCAGCCTGCAGGCGGGAGGGCTCAATACGCAGTATTTT. This sequence encodes CSLQAGGLNTQYF. The chain carries TRBV20-1 and TRBJ2-3, with TRBD2 matching over 9 bases. The V gene's germline CDR1 is DFQATT and CDR2 SNEGSKA (reference sequence). The CDR3 has 13 residues.

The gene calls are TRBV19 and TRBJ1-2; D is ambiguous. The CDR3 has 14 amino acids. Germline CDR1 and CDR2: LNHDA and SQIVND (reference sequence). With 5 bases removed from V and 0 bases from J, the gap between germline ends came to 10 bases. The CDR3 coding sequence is TGTGCCAGTAGTCCCGAAGAAACTAACTATGGCTACACCTTC. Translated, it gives CASSPEETNYGYTF.

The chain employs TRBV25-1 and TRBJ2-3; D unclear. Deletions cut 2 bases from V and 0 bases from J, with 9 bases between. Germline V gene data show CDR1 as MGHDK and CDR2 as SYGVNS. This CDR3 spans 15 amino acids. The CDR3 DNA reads TGTGCCAGCAGTGAAATACACCCGAGCACAGATACGCAGTATTTT. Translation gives CASSEIHPSTDTQYF.

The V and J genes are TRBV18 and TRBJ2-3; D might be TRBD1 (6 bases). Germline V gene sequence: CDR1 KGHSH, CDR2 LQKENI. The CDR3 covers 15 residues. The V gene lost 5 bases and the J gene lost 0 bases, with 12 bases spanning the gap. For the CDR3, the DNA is TGTGCCAGCTCAGAAGGGACACATAGCACAGATACGCAGTATTTT. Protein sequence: CASSEGTHSTDTQYF.

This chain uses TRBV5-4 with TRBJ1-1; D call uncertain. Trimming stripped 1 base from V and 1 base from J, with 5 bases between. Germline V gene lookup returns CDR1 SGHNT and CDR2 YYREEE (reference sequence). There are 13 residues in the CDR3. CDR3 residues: CASSLWANTEAFF. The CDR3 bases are TGTGCCAGCAGCTTGTGGGCGAACACTGAAGCTTTCTTT.

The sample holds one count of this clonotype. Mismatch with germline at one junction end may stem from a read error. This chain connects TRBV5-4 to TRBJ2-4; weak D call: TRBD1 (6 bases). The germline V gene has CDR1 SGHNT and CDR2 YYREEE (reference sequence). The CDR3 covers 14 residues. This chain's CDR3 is CASSLGTPKNIQYF. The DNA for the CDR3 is TGTGCCAGCAGCCTCGGGACACCCAAGAACATTCAGTACTTC.

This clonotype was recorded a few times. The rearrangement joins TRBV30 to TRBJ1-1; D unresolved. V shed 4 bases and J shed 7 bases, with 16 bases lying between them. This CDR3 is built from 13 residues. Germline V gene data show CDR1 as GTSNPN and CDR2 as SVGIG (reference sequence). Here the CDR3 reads CAWNAGFESEAFF. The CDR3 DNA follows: TGTGCCTGGAATGCGGGGTTCGAAAGTGAAGCTTTCTTT.

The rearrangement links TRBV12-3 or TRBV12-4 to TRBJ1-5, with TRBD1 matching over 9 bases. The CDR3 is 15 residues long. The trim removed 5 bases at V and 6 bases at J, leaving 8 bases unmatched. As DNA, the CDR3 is TGTGCCAGCAGTCCCGGGGACAGGGTCACTCAGCCCCAGCATTTT. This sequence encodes CASSPGDRVTQPQHF.

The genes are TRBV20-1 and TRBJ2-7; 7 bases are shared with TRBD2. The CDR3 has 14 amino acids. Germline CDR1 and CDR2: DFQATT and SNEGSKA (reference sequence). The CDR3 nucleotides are TGCGGCCTAAGGACGGGCGGGGGCTCCTACGAGCAGTACTTC. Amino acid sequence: CGLRTGGGSYEQYF.

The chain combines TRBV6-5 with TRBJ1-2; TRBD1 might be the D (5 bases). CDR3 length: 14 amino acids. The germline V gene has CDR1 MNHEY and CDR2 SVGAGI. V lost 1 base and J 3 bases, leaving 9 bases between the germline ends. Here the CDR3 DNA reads TGTGCCAGCAGTTACTACGGGGGAGACTATGGCTACACCTTC. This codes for CASSYYGGDYGYTF.

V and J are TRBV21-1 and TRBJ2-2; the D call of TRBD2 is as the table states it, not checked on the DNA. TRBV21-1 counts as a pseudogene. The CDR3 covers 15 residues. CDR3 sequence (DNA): TGTGCCAGCAGCAGGAGCGGGATTAACACCGGGGAGCTGTTTTTT. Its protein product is CASSRSGINTGELFF.

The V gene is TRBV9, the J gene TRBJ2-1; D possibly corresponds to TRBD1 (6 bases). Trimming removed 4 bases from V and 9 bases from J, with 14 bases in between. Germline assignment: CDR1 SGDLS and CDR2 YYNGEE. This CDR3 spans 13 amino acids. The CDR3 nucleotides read TGTGCCAGCAGCCCCGGACAGACCCGTGAGCAGTTCTTC. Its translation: CASSPGQTREQFF.

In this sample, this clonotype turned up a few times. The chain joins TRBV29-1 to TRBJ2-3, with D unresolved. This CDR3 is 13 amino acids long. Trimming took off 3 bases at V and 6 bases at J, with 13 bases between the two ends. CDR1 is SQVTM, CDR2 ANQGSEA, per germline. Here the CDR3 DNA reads TGCAGCGTTGAGGTGGGGAACTCGGATACGCAGTATTTT. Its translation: CSVEVGNSDTQYF.

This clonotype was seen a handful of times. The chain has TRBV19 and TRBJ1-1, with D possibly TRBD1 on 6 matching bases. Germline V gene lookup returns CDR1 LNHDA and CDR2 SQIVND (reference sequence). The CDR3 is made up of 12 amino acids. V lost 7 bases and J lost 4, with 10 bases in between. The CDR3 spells CASTMGATEAFF. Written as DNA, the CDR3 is TGTGCCAGTACTATGGGGGCCACTGAAGCTTTCTTT.

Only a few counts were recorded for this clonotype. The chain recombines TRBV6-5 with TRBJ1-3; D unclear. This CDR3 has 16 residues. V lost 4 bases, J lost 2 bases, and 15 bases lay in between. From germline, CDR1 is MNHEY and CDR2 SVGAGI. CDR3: CASSFLRPAAGNTIYF. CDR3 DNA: TGTGCCAGCAGTTTTCTACGGCCAGCAGCTGGAAACACCATATATTTT.

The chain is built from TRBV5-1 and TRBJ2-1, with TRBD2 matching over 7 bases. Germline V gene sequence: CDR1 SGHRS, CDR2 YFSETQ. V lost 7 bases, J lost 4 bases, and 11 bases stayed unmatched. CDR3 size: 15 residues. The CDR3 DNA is TGCGCCAGCGAAACGACTAGCTCCCTTTACAATGAGCAGTTCTTC. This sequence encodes CASETTSSLYNEQFF. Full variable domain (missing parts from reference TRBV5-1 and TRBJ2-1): KAGVTQTPRYLIKTRGQQVTLSCSPISGHRSVSWYQQTPGQGLQFLFEYFSETQRNKGNFPGRFSGRQFSNSRSEMNVSTLELGDSALYLCASETTSSLYNEQFFGPGTRLTVL.

CDR3 nucleotides: TGTGCCAGCAGCTTAACTTATGAGCAGTTCTTC. Protein product: CASSLTYEQFF. This chain uses TRBV11-3 with TRBJ2-1; D gene unclear. With 2 bases removed from V and 8 bases from J, the gap between germline ends came to 4 bases. Looked up from germline, CDR1 is SGHNT and CDR2 is YENEEA. This CDR3 has 11 residues. The full variable domain, its missing parts supplied by reference TRBV11-3 and TRBJ2-1, is EAGVVQSPRYKIIEKKQPVAFWCNPISGHNTLYWYLQNLGQGPELLIRYENEEAVDDSQLPKDRFSAERLKGVDSTLKIQPAELGDSAVYLCASSLTYEQFFGPGTRLTVL.

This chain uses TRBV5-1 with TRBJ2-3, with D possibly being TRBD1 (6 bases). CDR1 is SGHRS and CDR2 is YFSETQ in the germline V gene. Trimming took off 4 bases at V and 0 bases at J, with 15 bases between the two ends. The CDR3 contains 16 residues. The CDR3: CASSPQDRLSTDTQYF. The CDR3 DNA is TGCGCCAGCAGCCCTCAAGACAGGCTTAGCACAGATACGCAGTATTTT.

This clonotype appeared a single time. The CDR3 bases are TGTGCCAGCAGTTACTCAGTCTCCGGGGGGACCACTGAAGCTTTCTTT. It translates to CASSYSVSGGTTEAFF. V usage is TRBV6-5 and J usage is TRBJ1-1, with a weak D call TRBD1 (5 bases). V gave up 0 bases and J gave up 4 bases, with 15 bases separating them. The germline CDR1 and CDR2 sequences are MNHEY and SVGAGI. This CDR3 comprises 16 residues.